The rows below give T cell receptor beta chains drawn from one sample of a study of cytomegalovirus exposure and HLA in healthy donors. Data came from immunoSEQ multiplex PCR; TCRdb stores just in-frame clones and leaves some out. The repertoire holds 55,000 to 80,000 clones, with about 95% as singletons. Sequenced material: PBMCs. The source is a woman aged 18-35 years in good health and CMV-seropositive. Both conserved end residues are part of each CDR3. Clone size appears in some rows only: once, few, many, or a class for an expanded clone.

V	length	J	size	CDR3
TRBV6-5	14	TRBJ2-7	.	CASSYSRTSGFLGF
TRBV27	16	TRBJ2-5	.	CASSLRQGGYQETQYF
TRBV4-3	17	TRBJ2-2	.	CASSQDAAGGIAGELFF
TRBV30	13	TRBJ1-2	.	CAWGRTGSEINTF
TRBV29-1	13	TRBJ2-3	.	CSALAGNTDTQYF
TRBV25-1	14	TRBJ1-3	.	CASRGTGRGNTIYF
TRBV4-2	15	TRBJ1-1	.	CASSQLLDGTHAAFF
TRBV28	13	TRBJ2-7	.	CASSSSYPYEQYF
TRBV27	15	TRBJ2-1	.	CASSPPASGHNEQFF
TRBV28	13	TRBJ2-7	.	CASSFAGLHEQYF
TRBV4-3	16	TRBJ1-3	.	CASSQDFVRGRNTIYF
TRBV7-6	12	TRBJ1-1	.	CASSSLETEAFF
TRBV6-5	12	TRBJ1-2	.	CASSPSGIGYTF
TRBV7-2	13	TRBJ1-2	.	CASRSSGGGGYTF
TRBV27	16	TRBJ2-3	.	CASSPPTSGGVYTQYF
TRBV5-4	13	TRBJ1-1	.	CASSSRENTEAFF
TRBV5-6	16	TRBJ2-5	.	CASSLAGVSLQETQYF
TRBV19	16	TRBJ1-2	.	CASSRIGNSGTRGYTF
TRBV28	14	TRBJ1-1	.	CATWVGGMNTEAFF
TRBV28	13	TRBJ2-1	.	CASSFQGGNEQFF
TRBV7-3	14	TRBJ1-1	.	CASSLFGETTEAFF
TRBV28	13	TRBJ1-2	.	CASSTPGGSGYTF
TRBV18	14	TRBJ2-7	once	CASSPGQGDYEQYF
TRBV28	12	TRBJ2-7	once	CASSLRAGEQYF
TRBV29-1	19	TRBJ1-2	.	CSVEADPFRQGNRGYGYTF
TRBV7-9	15	TRBJ2-7	.	CASSGSGTGSYEQYF
TRBV28	13	TRBJ2-7	.	CASSLTETYEQYF
TRBV19	16	TRBJ2-3	.	CASSIDPHLYTDTQYF
TRBV5-1	13	TRBJ2-2	.	CASSPGGTGELFF
TRBV11-2	15	TRBJ2-7	.	CASSLGPGRGWEQYF
TRBV18	14	TRBJ1-4	.	CASSPPAAGEKLFF
TRBV2	15	TRBJ1-6	.	CASTRRTANHSPLHF
TRBV27	14	TRBJ2-1	.	CASSLVAGVREQFF
TRBV7-3	14	TRBJ2-5	.	CASSLGTSGETQYF
TRBV6-5	13	TRBJ1-6	.	CASGGAHNSPLHF
TRBV10-3	16	TRBJ1-6	few	CAISALGQGRNSPLHF
TRBV5-8	16	TRBJ2-3	.	CASSFRRQGARDTQYF
TRBV5-5	19	TRBJ2-7	.	CASSLAFRLAGGPGYEQYF
TRBV12-5	17	TRBJ2-2	.	CASAKLRAPANTGELFF
TRBV5-1	15	TRBJ2-7	.	CASSLLAVETYEQYF
TRBV6-1	14	TRBJ1-5	.	CASSVTGEGQPQHF
TRBV5-6	13	TRBJ2-1	.	CASSQPGGNEQFF